The 25 T cell receptor beta chains presented below share a single source sample, sequenced in a study of response to subunit inactivated influenza vaccine. MiXCR was run by TCRdb on the RT-PCR reads, yielding one entry per CDR3 protein. The profile shows 610,000 or so distinct CDR3 sequences, around 13% of them singletons. The input for sequencing was PBMCs from blood, taken about 11 days after vaccination. The source of these receptors is a middle-aged man who received an inactivated influenza vaccine.

V usage is TRBV19 and J usage is TRBJ1-5; D is unclear. V was clipped by 5 bases and J by 0 bases, with 8 bases between them. CDR1 and CDR2 from the germline V gene are LNHDA and SQIVND (reference sequence). The CDR3 extends over 14 amino acids. The DNA of the CDR3 is TGTGCCAGTAGTCCGGTAAATAGCAATCAGCCCCAGCATTTT. Translated: CASSPVNSNQPQHF.

The J gene is TRBJ2-2, the V gene TRBV11-2, with a possible D match to TRBD2 (5 bases). Germline V CDR1 and CDR2: SGHAT, FQNNGV. This CDR3 spans 17 amino acids. The V end was cut by 1 base, the J end by 1 base, with 13 bases between. CDR3 bases: TGTGCCAGCAGCTTAGGTCGTCCGGGGTGGAACACCGGGGAGCTGTTTTTT. This sequence encodes CASSLGRPGWNTGELFF.

The CDR3 nucleotides are TGCAGCGTTGACAGCTCGGGCACCGGGGAGCTGTTTTTT. Residues: CSVDSSGTGELFF. This chain links TRBV29-1 with TRBJ2-2; D gene uncertain. The V end lost 3 bases, the J end lost 4 bases, and 9 bases lay between the germline ends. Germline CDR1 SQVTM, CDR2 ANQGSEA. CDR3 length equals 13 residues.

This clonotype was counted only a few times. This sequence joins TRBV7-2 and TRBJ2-3, with 9 bases lining up with TRBD2. The CDR3 has 15 amino acids. CDR1 and CDR2 from the germline V gene are SGHTA and FQGNSA. After removal of 2 bases from V and 3 bases from J, the junction contained 3 bases not matched to a gene. The chain's CDR3 is CASSLLAGMTDTQYF. The DNA for the CDR3 is TGTGCCAGCAGCTTACTAGCGGGAATGACAGATACGCAGTATTTT.

V usage is TRBV6-2 or TRBV6-3 and J usage is TRBJ2-5; weak D call: TRBD2 (6 bases). The CDR3 has 14 amino acids. CDR1 and CDR2 from the germline V gene are MNHEY and SVGEGT. Deletions cut 5 bases from V and 4 bases from J, with 14 bases between. The CDR3 bases are TGTGCCAGCAGTCAGACTAGTCGGGGAGAGACCCAGTACTTC. Translated: CASSQTSRGETQYF.

This rearrangement joins TRBV12-3 or TRBV12-4 to TRBJ2-1; 13 bases are shared with TRBD2. The J segment lost 8 bases and the V segment lost 6 bases, leaving 7 bases of the junction unmatched. The CDR3 is 15 amino acids. The CDR3 DNA reads as TGTGCCAGCAGAAGCAGACTAGCGGGGGGAGATGAGCAGTTCTTC. Amino acids: CASRSRLAGGDEQFF.

This clonotype showed up just a few times. The rearrangement uses TRBV20-1 and TRBJ2-1; 15 nucleotides agree with TRBD2. Germline trimming cut 5 bases from V and 7 bases from J; bases unmatched to any gene: 3. CDR1 DFQATT and CDR2 SNEGSKA come from the germline V gene (reference sequence). CDR3 length: 14 residues. CDR3 DNA: TGCAGTGCTGGACTAGCGGGAGGGGTGAATGAGCAGTTCTTC. Its protein is CSAGLAGGVNEQFF.

This clonotype was observed a few times. The rearrangement joins TRBV5-5 to TRBJ2-7; D possibly matches TRBD1 or TRBD2 (6 bases each). In germline, CDR1 is SGHKS, CDR2 YYEKEE (reference sequence). The V gene lost 0 bases and the J gene lost 0 bases, with 16 bases spanning the gap. This CDR3 has 17 amino acids. CDR3 residues: CASSLVGGRGNSYEQYF. CDR3 nucleotides: TGTGCCAGCAGCTTGGTCGGGGGCCGGGGAAACTCCTACGAGCAGTACTTC.

This chain uses TRBV6-2 or TRBV6-3 with TRBJ2-4; no clear D. V lost 6 bases, J lost 0 bases, and 12 bases lay in between. The germline V gene has CDR1 MNHEY and CDR2 SVGEGT. The CDR3 covers 15 residues. The CDR3 sequence is CASSMDGLAKNIQYF. The DNA of the CDR3 is TGTGCCAGCAGCATGGACGGCCTAGCCAAAAACATTCAGTACTTC.

This clonotype was counted between two and nine times. The rearrangement joins TRBV7-9 to TRBJ2-3; D ambiguous. The CDR3 totals 16 residues. V lost 1 base to trimming and J lost 2 bases, with 13 bases between them. The germline V gene encodes CDR1 SEHNR and CDR2 FQNEAQ (reference sequence). CDR3 region: CASSLVSHLFTDTQYF. CDR3 sequence (DNA): TGTGCCAGCAGCTTAGTCTCACACCTCTTCACAGATACGCAGTATTTT. Together with reference TRBV7-9 and TRBJ2-3, the CDR3 gives the full variable domain: DTGVSQNPRHKITKRGQNVTFRCDPISEHNRLYWYRQTLGQGPEFLTYFQNEAQLEKSRLLSDRFSAERPKGSFSTLEIQRTEQGDSAMYLCASSLVSHLFTDTQYFGPGTRLTVL.

The chain links TRBV4-2 to TRBJ2-2; D ambiguous. Germline V gene lookup returns CDR1 LGHNA and CDR2 YNFKEQ. This CDR3 has 13 amino acids. Trimming stripped 3 bases from V and 5 bases from J, with 7 bases between. CDR3 sequence (DNA): TGTGCCAGCAGCCAGGGGTATACCGGGGAGCTGTTTTTT. Its translation: CASSQGYTGELFF.

V gene TRBV5-1 combines with J gene TRBJ2-7, with D unresolved. Germline V CDR1 and CDR2: SGHRS, YFSETQ. The CDR3 covers 12 residues. V was pared by 7 bases and J by 3 bases, with 11 bases between. CDR3 in amino acids: CASSIYGYEQYF. The DNA of the CDR3 is TGCGCCAGCTCAATTTACGGCTACGAGCAGTACTTC. Full variable domain (remainder filled in from reference TRBV5-1 and TRBJ2-7): KAGVTQTPRYLIKTRGQQVTLSCSPISGHRSVSWYQQTPGQGLQFLFEYFSETQRNKGNFPGRFSGRQFSNSRSEMNVSTLELGDSALYLCASSIYGYEQYFGPGTRLTVT.

This clonotype was detected only a few times. CDR3: CASTEAQRYTEAFF. The CDR3 DNA follows: TGTGCCAGCACCGAGGCCCAGAGGTACACTGAAGCTTTCTTT. V and J are TRBV12-3 or TRBV12-4 and TRBJ1-1; D uncertain. CDR3 length: 14 residues. Deletions cut 7 bases from V and 3 bases from J, with 15 bases between.

There are many counts of this clonotype. The rearrangement joins TRBV27 to TRBJ2-2; 8 bases agree with TRBD1. Germline loops: CDR1 MNHEY, CDR2 SMNVEV (reference sequence). The CDR3 sequence is 15 residues long. J gave up 4 bases and V 0 bases, and 1 base lay outside the gene matches. CDR3 amino acids: CASSLSQGATGELFF. CDR3 bases: TGTGCCAGCAGTTTATCTCAGGGGGCCACCGGGGAGCTGTTTTTT.

V usage is TRBV20-1 and J usage is TRBJ2-7; TRBD2 matches 10 bases. CDR3 length equals 15 residues. V shed 5 bases and J 7 bases; nucleotides not matched to a gene: 14. In germline, CDR1 is DFQATT, CDR2 SNEGSKA (reference sequence). CDR3 amino acids: CSAPRIAGGPVEQYF. The CDR3 nucleotides are TGCAGTGCTCCCCGAATAGCGGGGGGACCCGTGGAGCAGTACTTC.

The V call is TRBV28, the J call TRBJ2-7, with 8 bases that match TRBD1. Germline CDR1 reads MDHEN; CDR2 reads SYDVKM. The CDR3 is made up of 16 amino acids. Germline trimming cut 5 bases from V and 4 bases from J; bases unmatched to any gene: 13. CDR3 in amino acids: CASSPPGDRLSYEQYF. CDR3 in DNA: TGTGCCAGCAGTCCCCCCGGGGACAGGCTCTCGTACGAGCAGTACTTC.

This clonotype was counted only a few times. CDR3 bases: TGTGCCAGCATCGGACAGGGGGCAGGGGAGACCCAGTACTTC. It is translated as CASIGQGAGETQYF. The rearrangement links TRBV2 to TRBJ2-5, with 11 bases aligning to TRBD1. CDR3 size: 14 residues. V shed 7 bases, J shed 5 bases, and the junction held 6 bases outside the gene matches. Germline V lookup: CDR1 SNHLY, CDR2 FYNNEI.

The CDR3 region is CASTKSTATSYNEQFF. CDR3 nucleotide sequence: TGTGCCAGCACTAAATCGACTGCCACCTCCTACAATGAGCAGTTCTTC. The chain joins TRBV12-3 or TRBV12-4 to TRBJ2-1; no clear D. This CDR3 region has 16 residues. Trimming removed 7 bases at V and 0 bases at J, with 16 bases between.

The chain combines TRBV20-1 with TRBJ1-1; no firm D call. From germline, CDR1 is DFQATT and CDR2 SNEGSKA (reference sequence). The CDR3 is 10 amino acids. Trimming took off 6 bases at V and 10 bases at J, with 12 bases between the two ends. The CDR3: CSAELLGAFF. CDR3 DNA sequence: TGCAGTGCCGAGCTCCTAGGAGCTTTCTTT.

The chain recombines TRBV5-1 with TRBJ1-2, with TRBD1 matching over 8 bases. The V and J ends lost 3 bases and 4 bases, in that order; junction bases with no gene match: 8. Germline loops: CDR1 SGHRS, CDR2 YFSETQ. The CDR3 is 15 residues long. The CDR3 reads CASSSAGTGLYGYTF. The CDR3 DNA reads TGCGCCAGCAGCTCAGCCGGGACAGGTCTCTATGGCTACACCTTC.

V and J are TRBV6-1 and TRBJ1-1; no clear D. CDR3 size: 15 residues. The V and J ends lost 2 bases and 10 bases respectively, with 20 bases between them. The germline gives CDR1 MNHNS, CDR2 SASEGT. The CDR3 here is CASSELFISRSAAFF. DNA for the CDR3: TGTGCCAGCAGTGAATTATTTATTAGTCGGTCCGCAGCTTTCTTT.

This chain connects TRBV12-3 or TRBV12-4 to TRBJ2-6; D is unclear. This CDR3 is built from 15 residues. The germline V and J ends were trimmed by 4 bases and 1 base, with 8 bases remaining between them. The CDR3 loop reads CASSSPWSGANVLTF. CDR3 coding DNA: TGTGCCAGCAGTTCACCTTGGTCTGGGGCCAACGTCCTGACTTTC.

This chain uses TRBV12-3 or TRBV12-4 with TRBJ2-1, with 9 nucleotides matching TRBD1. The CDR3 is 19 residues long. Trimming at V came to 6 bases and at J to 0 bases, leaving 15 bases not matched to a gene. CDR3 sequence reads: CASSSGTGTTVSSYNEQFF. Written as DNA, the CDR3 is TGTGCCAGCAGCTCCGGGACAGGGACAACGGTCAGCTCCTACAATGAGCAGTTCTTC.

V gene TRBV2 combines with J gene TRBJ2-5, with 10 bases fitting TRBD2. The germline V gene encodes CDR1 SNHLY and CDR2 FYNNEI. Germline trimming cut 10 bases from V and 3 bases from J; bases unmatched to any gene: 8. The CDR3 has 14 amino acids. CDR3 in DNA: TGTGCCACCCGGCCGCTAGCGGGAGAAGAGACCCAGTACTTC. It is translated as CATRPLAGEETQYF.

CDR3 coding DNA: TGTGCCAGCAGCTTGGCCCCAGACACCTACAATGAGCAGTTCTTC. It translates to CASSLAPDTYNEQFF. The J gene is TRBJ2-1, the V gene TRBV5-5; D unresolved. With 0 bases removed from V and 2 bases from J, the gap between germline ends came to 9 bases. CDR3 length: 15 amino acids. Germline V gene lookup returns CDR1 SGHKS and CDR2 YYEKEE (reference sequence).